This entry lists 17 T cell receptor beta chains sequenced from one sample in a study of blood T cell repertoires in COVID-19. Assay: immunoSEQ multiplex PCR; the TCRdb copy retains only in-frame clones and omits some. Of 270,000 or so clones in the sample, about 86% were seen once. Sequencing was performed on PBMCs or T cells enriched from blood (not recorded which). The receptors were gathered from a man between 45 and 60 years old who had recovered from COVID-19.

The rearrangement joins TRBV24-1 to TRBJ2-7, with 13 bases aligning to TRBD2. The CDR3 is 17 residues long. The V gene end was trimmed by 4 bases and the J gene end by 4 bases; junction bases not matched to a gene: 9. The germline CDR1 and CDR2 sequences are KGHDR and SFDVKD. The CDR3 DNA is TGTGCCACCAGTGAACGCCCGGGACTAGCGGGGAAGTACGAGCAGTACTTC. It encodes CATSERPGLAGKYEQYF.

The rearrangement joins TRBV5-1 to TRBJ2-3; the D gene is possibly TRBD2 (6 bases). The length of the CDR3 is 13 residues. The V and J ends lost 7 bases and 2 bases respectively, with 11 bases between them. Germline loops: CDR1 SGHRS, CDR2 YFSETQ. The CDR3 nucleotides are TGCGCCAGCCGGGACTTACCCACAGATACGCAGTATTTT. This codes for CASRDLPTDTQYF.

The rearrangement joins TRBV10-1 to TRBJ2-3, with 11 bases fitting TRBD2. J gave up 6 bases and V 3 bases, and 2 bases lay outside the gene matches. Germline-derived CDR1 and CDR2 are WNHNN and SYGVQD (reference sequence). This CDR3 region has 14 residues. CDR3 sequence: CASSDSGRADTQYF. The CDR3 bases are TGCGCCAGCAGTGATAGCGGGAGGGCCGATACGCAGTATTTT.

This clone was recorded a few times. The chain is built from TRBV7-8 and TRBJ1-2, with D hard to call. The germline V and J ends were trimmed by 3 bases and 8 bases, with 13 bases remaining between them. The CDR3 runs 13 residues. Germline V lookup: CDR1 SGHVS, CDR2 FQNEAQ. Written as DNA, the CDR3 is TGTGCCAGCAGCTTCGGTCCCGTAGAAGGCTACACCTTC. This sequence encodes CASSFGPVEGYTF.

Only a few counts were recorded for this clone. The rearrangement uses TRBV11-3 and TRBJ2-2; possibly TRBD1 for D (6 bases). V was trimmed by 0 bases and J by 6 bases, leaving 8 bases between them. The germline gives CDR1 SGHNT, CDR2 YENEEA. The CDR3 is made up of 14 amino acids. The DNA of the CDR3 is TGTGCCAGCAGCTTAGAGGCAGGGGCCGGGGAGCTGTTTTTT. Protein sequence: CASSLEAGAGELFF. The variable domain in full, with the rest retrieved from reference TRBV11-3 and TRBJ2-2, is EAGVVQSPRYKIIEKKQPVAFWCNPISGHNTLYWYLQNLGQGPELLIRYENEEAVDDSQLPKDRFSAERLKGVDSTLKIQPAELGDSAVYLCASSLEAGAGELFFGEGSRLTVL.

This chain connects TRBV29-1 to TRBJ2-4; tentatively, D is TRBD1 (6 bases). The V end lost 0 bases, the J end lost 0 bases, and 18 bases lay between the germline ends. The CDR3 is 18 amino acids. CDR1 is SQVTM and CDR2 is ANQGSEA in the germline V gene. The CDR3 bases are TGCAGCGTTGAAGAGTCCGGACAGAGGAGGCTAGCCAAAAACATTCAGTACTTC. Translation gives CSVEESGQRRLAKNIQYF.

The chain is built from TRBV11-1 and TRBJ1-1, with TRBD1 matching 7 bases. Germline V lookup: CDR1 SGHAT, CDR2 FQDESV (reference sequence). The V gene end was trimmed by 5 bases and the J gene end by 5 bases; junction bases not matched to a gene: 8. The CDR3 consists of 14 residues. CDR3 sequence: CASSPRQGRTEAFF. The CDR3 nucleotides are TGTGCCAGCAGCCCAAGACAGGGAAGAACTGAAGCTTTCTTT.

The chain carries TRBV3-1 (or the pseudogene TRBV3-2) and TRBJ2-5, with TRBD2 matching over 7 bases. J gave up 7 bases and V 4 bases, and 6 bases lay outside the gene matches. The CDR3 spans 13 residues. Germline values: CDR1 LGHDT, CDR2 YNNKEL (reference sequence). CDR3 sequence (DNA): TGTGCCAGCAGCCCGTCCTTAGCGGGGACCCAGTACTTC. Its protein is CASSPSLAGTQYF.

The chain links TRBV29-1 to TRBJ2-1; 8 bases are a match to TRBD1. Per germline, CDR1 SQVTM and CDR2 ANQGSEA. The CDR3 runs to 15 residues. Trimming cost V 6 bases and J 7 bases; bases outside gene matches: 14. The CDR3 loop is CSVTGGQGSLNEQFF. The CDR3 region has the DNA TGCAGCGTCACTGGAGGACAGGGTTCCCTTAATGAGCAGTTCTTC.

The genes are TRBV6-6 and TRBJ2-1; tentatively, D is TRBD2 (6 bases). V was shortened by 6 bases and J by 6 bases, with 15 bases between the two germline ends. The CDR3 is 14 amino acids. Germline V gene lookup returns CDR1 MNHNY and CDR2 SVGAGI (reference sequence). The CDR3 reads CASRRDFASNEQFF. CDR3 nucleotide sequence: TGTGCCAGCAGACGGGACTTCGCGTCCAATGAGCAGTTCTTC.

The chain is built from TRBV3-1 (or the pseudogene TRBV3-2) and TRBJ1-1; 8 bases agree with TRBD1. Unmatched junction bases numbered 5, after V lost 4 bases and J lost 4 bases. This CDR3 contains 14 residues. Germline V gives CDR1 LGHDT, CDR2 YNNKEL (reference sequence). The CDR3 DNA reads TGTGCCAGCAGCCGAGGGACAGGCGGCACTGAAGCTTTCTTT. Its translation: CASSRGTGGTEAFF.

CDR3 sequence: CASSRRQGAQYNNYGYTF. The CDR3 DNA is TGTGCCAGCAGCAGACGACAGGGGGCCCAATATAATAACTATGGCTACACCTTC. This chain links TRBV6-2 or TRBV6-3 with TRBJ1-2, with 10 bases fitting TRBD1. Germline-derived CDR1 and CDR2 are MNHEY and SVGEGT. V lost 6 bases to trimming and J lost 1 base; unmatched junction nucleotides: 14. This CDR3 contains 18 residues.

In regard to this clone: The same CDR3 arises from other DNA sequences in this sample as well. J is TRBJ2-7 and V is TRBV9; unclear D gene. Germline lookup yields CDR1 SGDLS and CDR2 YYNGEE. There are 14 residues in the CDR3. V was trimmed by 0 bases and J by 0 bases, leaving 7 bases between them. The CDR3 protein is CASSVVESSYEQYF. DNA for the CDR3: TGTGCCAGCAGCGTAGTAGAGAGCTCCTACGAGCAGTACTTC.

This clone was observed many times. The CDR3 DNA is TGTGCCAGCAGGACAGACCAAGAGACCCAGTACTTC. Translated: CASRTDQETQYF. The chain joins TRBV12-3 or TRBV12-4 to TRBJ2-5; a weak D match, TRBD1 (5 bases). The CDR3 loop spans 12 amino acids. Trimming cost V 6 bases and J 0 bases, with 5 bases left between them.

The chain uses TRBV14 and TRBJ2-2; 11 bases fit TRBD1. The CDR3 is 16 amino acids. Germline V CDR1 and CDR2: SGHDN, FVKESK. V shed 4 bases and J 2 bases; nucleotides not matched to a gene: 3. The CDR3: CASSRRTGGNTGELFF. DNA for the CDR3: TGTGCCAGCAGCCGCAGGACAGGGGGCAACACCGGGGAGCTGTTTTTT.

The chain links TRBV28 to TRBJ2-7, with 9 bases identical to TRBD1. Germline V lookup: CDR1 MDHEN, CDR2 SYDVKM. V shed 6 bases and J 1 base; nucleotides not matched to a gene: 4. The CDR3 sequence is 14 residues long. For the CDR3, the DNA is TGTGCCAGCAGGCCCGGGACAGGGTCCTACGAGCAGTACTTC. It translates to CASRPGTGSYEQYF. Full variable domain (remainder filled in from reference TRBV28 and TRBJ2-7): DVKVTQSSRYLVKRTGEKVFLECVQDMDHENMFWYRQDPGLGLRLIYFSYDVKMKEKGDIPEGYSVSREKKERFSLILESASTNQTSMYLCASRPGTGSYEQYFGPGTRLTVT.

Points on this clone: Lacking the conserved final phenylalanine or tryptophan, this CDR3 likely reflects a read error. The limits of the CDR3 on the DNA are not certain, so only TCRdb's listed CDR3 is given. This chain uses TRBV5-6 with TRBJ1-1; TRBD1 is the table's D call and was not checked against the DNA. The V gene's germline CDR1 is SGHDT and CDR2 YYEEEE. The length of the CDR3 is 13 amino acids, counting both ends. CDR3: CASSYPAGQGTLI.